This TCR beta chain was recorded in a study of vaccination and CD4 T cells after COVID-19 (dated by TCRdb to the early 2020s). Context from the whole study: Convalescent patients had a positive SARS-CoV-2 result on nasal swab PCR, and of these patients, nine had mild disease and one had severe disease. The convalescent cohort comprised six males and four females, including two Hispanic individuals, seven Caucasians, two Asians and one multiracial person. Participants received two doses of either the Pfizer-BioNTech BNT162b2 vaccine (n=8) or the Moderna mRNA-1273 vaccine (n=2). Post-COVID blood samples from convalescent patients were collected a median of roughly 100 days after diagnosis, with a range of roughly 35 to 161 days. Post-vaccine blood samples were obtained a median of approximately 70 days after the second vaccine dose, with a range of about 13 to 250 days. The spike-specific CD4+ TCR repertoire was compared before and after mRNA vaccination in approximately 9 COVID-19 convalescent patients and a few infection-naive healthy vaccine recipients.

Positive SARS-CoV-2 PCR tests in the convalescent patients dated from March to December 2020, before Alpha, Beta and Delta variants emerged in the United States. PBMCs were separated from whole blood using Ficoll-Paque Plus gradient centrifugation and then either used fresh or cryopreserved at -140C. Broader findings and caveats from the paper: The number of convalescent patients in the study was relatively small, and the study did not examine early timepoints following natural infection. In convalescent patients, nearly all vaccine-specific clones (304 of 307) were found to be mono-reactive for SARS-CoV-2 spike rather than cross-reactive with common cold coronaviruses. Among the post-vaccine SARS-CoV-2-reactive clones in convalescent patients, a median 86.3% showed up only after vaccination, which suggests vaccine-specific priming. The median count of SARS-CoV-2-reactive clonotypes went up from 20 to 25 after infection to about 41 after vaccination, although the change was not significant.

About this clonotype itself: There is no known antigen for this receptor. The record has no base qualities; no much larger clone is one base away.

The CDR3 holds 16 amino acids from the cysteine to the phenylalanine. The kept DNA is CDR3 alone, 48 bases in frame from the first base. From V the trimming removes 6 bases and from J it removes 2 bases, while the gene matches leave 7 bases of the junction unaccounted for. CDR1 and CDR2 (LGHNT, FRNRAP) derive from the germline V gene. Library preparation employed PCR. Sequenced on an Illumina iSeq 100. Processing in the source paper ran as follows. Non-productive sequences were removed, and CDR3s that did not start with C, did not end with F or W, or were shorter than 7 amino acids were discarded. Similarity between CDR3 sequences was evaluated in R version 3.6.1 using Levenshtein distances (stringdist) and unrooted phylogenetic trees (ape). TCRdb reworked the public reads: Q25 trimming with fastp, MiXCR clone assembly, productive beta chains retained. Identical CDR3 protein sequences are pooled into one entry, listed with their most common genes and DNA. In this record, the V and J calls reflect TCRdb's handling and not the investigators' own analysis. This sample lists about 19,000 distinct CDR3 sequences; 50% to 75% were detected once. The leading ten clones occupy 0.95% to 1.2% of the sample.

The chain is encoded by TRBV12-5 joined to TRBJ2-3; 11 bases in between match TRBD2. The receptor's source is a human donor who had recovered from COVID-19. Source: CD4+ T cells from blood, taken after SARS-CoV-2 vaccination. The bases read TGTGCTAGTGGCTCAGGACTAGCGGGCGACACAGATACGCAGTATTTT. Translation gives CASGSGLAGDTDTQYF.